These 8 T cell receptor beta chains came from one sample sequenced in a study of cytomegalovirus exposure and HLA in healthy donors. The PCR made use of 60 Vbeta and 13 Jbeta primers. Profiling relied on immunoSEQ multiplex PCR, and the TCRdb table lists in-frame clones only, not all of them. The sample yields under 150,000 clones, about 80% seen once. Sequencing used PBMCs. These receptors all stem from a male donor in good health and CMV-seronegative.

V and J are TRBV2 and TRBJ2-1, with a weak D call TRBD2 (6 bases). V dropped 6 bases and J dropped 5 bases, with 20 bases sitting between them. The CDR3 has 16 amino acids. CDR1 SNHLY and CDR2 FYNNEI come from the germline V gene. In DNA, the CDR3 is TGTGCCAGCAGAAAAGAATACAGACTAGAAGACAATGAGCAGTTCTTC. Translated, it gives CASRKEYRLEDNEQFF.

The chain carries TRBV4-3 and TRBJ1-5; TRBD1 is a possible D gene (5 bases). The germline CDR1 and CDR2 sequences are LGHNA and YSLEER. The CDR3 loop spans 18 amino acids. Trimming stripped 1 base from V and 4 bases from J, with 20 bases between. Here the CDR3 reads CASSQGPPGQGLNQPQHF. The CDR3 DNA reads TGCGCCAGCAGCCAAGGACCCCCCGGGCAGGGTCTTAATCAGCCCCAGCATTTT.

The gene calls are TRBV6-5 and TRBJ1-1; possibly TRBD1 for D (6 bases). Looked up from germline, CDR1 is MNHEY and CDR2 is SVGAGI. The CDR3 has 15 amino acids. The V and J ends lost 7 bases and 5 bases respectively, with 20 bases between them. The CDR3 coding sequence is TGTGCCAGCAAAATAAACGGGGGGGCACAGACTGAAGCTTTCTTT. Protein sequence: CASKINGGAQTEAFF.

V gene TRBV28 combines with J gene TRBJ1-4; 8 positions match TRBD1. CDR1 MDHEN and CDR2 SYDVKM come from the germline V gene. Trimming at V came to 3 bases and at J to 3 bases, leaving 3 bases not matched to a gene. The CDR3 is 15 residues long. The CDR3 loop reads CASSFPDRANEKLFF. The CDR3 region has the DNA TGTGCCAGCAGTTTCCCGGACAGGGCTAATGAAAAACTGTTTTTT.

This chain joins TRBV18 and TRBJ1-2; perhaps TRBD1 as D (6 bases). The CDR3 loop spans 13 amino acids. The V and J ends lost 3 bases and 8 bases respectively, with 13 bases between them. From germline, CDR1 is KGHSH and CDR2 LQKENI. The CDR3 protein is CASSPSTGEGYTF. CDR3 DNA: TGTGCCAGCTCACCCTCGACAGGAGAAGGCTACACCTTC.

J is TRBJ1-5 and V is TRBV28, with D possibly being TRBD1 (5 bases). Trimming stripped 6 bases from V and 5 bases from J, with 14 bases between. The CDR3 is 14 residues long. CDR1 and CDR2 from the germline V gene are MDHEN and SYDVKM. The DNA for the CDR3 is TGTGCCAGCAGACCAGGGTATGAGTATCAGCCCCAGCATTTT. Amino acid sequence: CASRPGYEYQPQHF. Combining the CDR3 with reference TRBV28 and TRBJ1-5 gives the whole variable domain DVKVTQSSRYLVKRTGEKVFLECVQDMDHENMFWYRQDPGLGLRLIYFSYDVKMKEKGDIPEGYSVSREKKERFSLILESASTNQTSMYLCASRPGYEYQPQHFGDGTRLSIL.

The chain uses TRBV5-6 and TRBJ1-6; D is perhaps TRBD1 (5 bases). CDR1 SGHDT and CDR2 YYEEEE come from the germline V gene. V was clipped by 2 bases and J by 7 bases, with 16 bases between them. The CDR3 extends over 16 amino acids. CDR3 DNA sequence: TGTGCCAGCAGCTTCTCCCCAGGGCGGCAGAATTCACCCCTCCACTTT. Translating gives CASSFSPGRQNSPLHF.

The chain uses TRBV7-2 and TRBJ2-7, with 8 bases lining up with TRBD1. Germline CDR1 and CDR2: SGHTA and FQGNSA. The CDR3 has 15 residues. The junction had 8 bases not matched to a gene; V was cut back by 5 bases and J by 2 bases. DNA of the CDR3: TGTGCCAGCAGCCCCGGACAGGGAGAAACCTACGAGCAGTACTTC. This gives the protein CASSPGQGETYEQYF.